This TCR beta chain is from a study of T cells in localized non-small cell lung cancer. Study-level findings and limits: Adjacent lung exhibited a median of about 50 among the 100 most abundant tumor clones. Peak T cell clonality was found in uninvolved adjacent lung, exceeding tumor. Heterogeneity stays possible, as sequencing covered only one tumor region. Prolonged overall survival went with higher T cell density in the blood.

On this clone itself: Antigen unknown.

The data were produced by immunoSEQ multiplex PCR, yet TCRdb's version contains in-frame clones alone and is incomplete. The data hold fewer than 850 clones, with 25% to 35% observed a single time. The source is a male donor at least 60 years old with stage III lung adenocarcinoma. The sequences come from lung tumor tissue, collected before any cancer treatment.

CDR3 residues: CAIKGIPYEQYF. The CDR3 coding sequence is TGTGCCATCAAGGGAATACCCTACGAGCAGTACTTC. The V gene is TRBV6-8, the J gene TRBJ2-7; D is unresolved. The CDR3 covers 12 residues. Germline lookup yields CDR1 MNHGY and CDR2 SAAAGT. V lost 10 bases, J lost 2 bases, and 12 bases lay in between.